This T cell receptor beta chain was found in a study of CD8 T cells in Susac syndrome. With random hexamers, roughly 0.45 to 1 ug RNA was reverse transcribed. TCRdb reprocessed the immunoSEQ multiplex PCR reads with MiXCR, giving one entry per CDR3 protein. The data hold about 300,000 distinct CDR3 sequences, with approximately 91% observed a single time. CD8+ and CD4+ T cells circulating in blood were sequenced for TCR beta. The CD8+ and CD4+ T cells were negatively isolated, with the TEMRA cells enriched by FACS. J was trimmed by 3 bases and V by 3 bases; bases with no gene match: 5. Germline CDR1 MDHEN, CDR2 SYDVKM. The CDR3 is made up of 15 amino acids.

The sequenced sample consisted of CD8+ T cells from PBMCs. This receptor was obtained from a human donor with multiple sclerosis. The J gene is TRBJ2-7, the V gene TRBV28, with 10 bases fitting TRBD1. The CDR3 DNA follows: TGTGCCAGCAGTTTCAGTCGGACAGGGGGCTACGAGCAGTACTTC. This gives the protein CASSFSRTGGYEQYF.